This TCR beta chain emerged from a study of blood T cell repertoires in COVID-19. About the study: T cells, B-cell-depleted T cells, or PBMCs provided the cDNA or gDNA that served as material.

The CDR3 contains 14 residues. The germline V gene encodes CDR1 SGHAT and CDR2 FQNNGV. V dropped 5 bases and J dropped 7; count of bases not matched to a gene: 7. Original processing methods: The assay estimated nucleated cells by amplifying reference gene primers. Some clones are missing from TCRdb's copy, which holds only in-frame ones; the method was immunoSEQ multiplex PCR. D and trimming come from the DNA, and the V and J calls and clone size come from that table. The sample holds approximately 200,000 clones, approximately 82% seen once. Source material: peripheral blood. The TCR originated in a human donor with acute or convalescent COVID-19. The donor label of this sample is uncertain. The V and J genes are TRBV11-2 and TRBJ1-5, with 8 bases that match TRBD1. The CDR3 DNA reads TGTGCCAGCAGCCAAGACAGGGGAGGCCAGCCCCAGCATTTT. This gives the protein CASSQDRGGQPQHF.